The rows below give T cell receptor beta chains drawn from one sample of a study of T cell repertoires in cytomegalovirus infection. One entry per CDR3 protein, called by TCRdb with MiXCR from the reads. The table shows more than 650,000 distinct CDR3 sequences, with approximately 40% occurring only once. Sequencing was carried out using PBMCs. These receptors were taken from a human donor in good health (CMV status not recorded). Some clones in this sample may be carry-over from other donors' samples. CDR3s include the opening cysteine and the closing phenylalanine or tryptophan. Fields, in order: J gene, V gene, D gene, clone size, CDR3 protein, CDR3 DNA. D genes are given only for firm matches. Size is omitted from some rows. Given values are once, few, many or a class for expanded clones.

>TRBJ1-5|TRBV20-1|-|-
CSAYPGRRGYSNQPQHF
TGCAGTGCTTACCCGGGACGGAGGGGATATAGCAATCAGCCCCAGCATTTT
>TRBJ2-5|TRBV27|-|-
CASSESTLPTETQYF
TGTGCCAGCAGCGAGTCGACCCTGCCCACGGAGACCCAGTACTTC
>TRBJ1-3|TRBV11-2|-|-
CASSLAGFAAGGSGNTIYF
TGTGCCAGCAGCTTAGCTGGGTTCGCTGCAGGAGGCTCTGGAAACACCATATATTTT
>TRBJ1-2|TRBV10-3|-|-
CAIKGVTSTYGYTF
TGTGCCATCAAGGGGGTGACAAGCACCTATGGCTACACCTTC
>TRBJ2-5|TRBV15|TRBD2|few
CATGASGGLVETQYF
TGTGCCACCGGGGCTAGCGGGGGTCTAGTGGAGACCCAGTACTTC
>TRBJ2-4|TRBV5-1|TRBD2|-
CASNVGGLGKNIQYF
TGCGCCAGCAATGTTGGCGGACTAGGGAAAAACATTCAGTACTTC
>TRBJ2-3|TRBV19|-|-
CASSWRPPDTQYF
TGTGCCAGTAGCTGGCGTCCCCCAGATACGCAGTATTTT
>TRBJ2-5|TRBV4-2|-|many
CASSQIRQGRETQYF
TGTGCCAGCAGCCAAATCCGTCAGGGCCGGGAGACCCAGTACTTC
>TRBJ2-7|TRBV11-2|TRBD1|few
CASSRTGGPYEQYF
TGTGCCAGCAGCCGGACAGGGGGCCCCTACGAGCAGTACTTC
>TRBJ2-3|TRBV9|-|-
CASSVSTLSTDTQYF
TGTGCCAGCAGCGTTTCAACCCTAAGCACAGATACGCAGTATTTT
>TRBJ1-1|TRBV7-9|-|few
CASSLGTRDTEAFF
TGTGCCAGCAGCTTAGGAACGAGGGACACTGAAGCTTTCTTT
>TRBJ2-7|TRBV28|-|few
CASSLDQGYEQYF
TGTGCCAGCAGTCTAGATCAGGGATACGAGCAGTACTTC
>TRBJ1-2|TRBV7-2|-|few
CASSLERSKMDTF
TGTGCCAGCAGCTTAGAGAGGTCGAAAATGGACACCTTC
>TRBJ1-6|TRBV7-2|TRBD1|-
CASSLSGTGCSPLHF
TGTGCCAGCAGCTTGTCCGGGACAGGGTGCTCACCCCTCCACTTT
>TRBJ2-4|TRBV27|TRBD1|-
CASSPLWTDRGAKNIQYF
TGTGCCAGCAGTCCCTTGTGGACGGACAGGGGAGCCAAAAACATTCAGTACTTC
>TRBJ2-7|TRBV7-9|-|few
CASSLESGSAYEQYF
TGTGCCAGCAGCTTAGAGAGTGGGTCGGCCTACGAGCAGTACTTC
>TRBJ2-1|TRBV20-1|TRBD2|-
CSAPTGTSDPAEQFF
TGCAGTGCGCCCACCGGGACTAGCGATCCGGCTGAGCAGTTCTTC
>TRBJ1-3|TRBV7-2|TRBD1|-
CASSIQDRGAGNTIYF
TGTGCCAGCAGCATTCAAGACAGGGGTGCTGGAAACACCATATATTTT
>TRBJ1-1|TRBV30|-|-
CAWTVRGTEAFF
TGTGCCTGGACCGTCAGGGGCACTGAAGCTTTCTTT
>TRBJ2-7|TRBV12-3/TRBV12-4|-|-
CASLQGGEQYF
TGTGCCAGCCTCCAGGGGGGAGAGCAGTACTTC
>TRBJ1-2|TRBV12-3/TRBV12-4|-|few
CASRRDTSYGYTF
TGTGCCAGCAGGCGGGACACCTCCTATGGCTACACCTTC
>TRBJ1-6|TRBV27|-|-
CASSLVGRVFSPLHF
TGTGCCAGCAGTTTAGTAGGCAGGGTATTTTCACCCCTCCACTTT
>TRBJ2-7|TRBV2|TRBD2|-
CASSDPTSGGTSYEQYF
TGTGCCAGCAGTGATCCGACTAGCGGGGGGACCTCCTACGAGCAGTACTTC
>TRBJ2-2|TRBV28|TRBD2|few
CASGLAGGLGELFF
TGTGCCAGCGGCTTAGCGGGAGGCCTCGGGGAGCTGTTTTTT
>TRBJ2-1|TRBV24-1|TRBD1|few
CATSDGGTGGYNEQFF
TGTGCCACCAGTGATGGCGGGACAGGGGGATACAATGAGCAGTTCTTC
>TRBJ1-5|TRBV7-9|TRBD1|few
CASSRAGTGGDQPQHF
TGTGCCAGCAGCCGAGCTGGGACAGGAGGTGATCAGCCCCAGCATTTT
>TRBJ1-2|TRBV27|-|-
CASSLSGQLPNYGYTF
TGTGCCAGCAGTTTATCCGGCCAGCTCCCTAACTATGGCTACACCTTC
>TRBJ1-1|TRBV19|TRBD1|-
CAISIRDRENTEAFF
TGTGCCATTAGTATCCGGGACAGGGAGAACACTGAAGCTTTCTTT
>TRBJ1-3|TRBV28|-|-
CASSSWTESSGNTIYF
TGTGCCAGCAGTTCTTGGACGGAGAGCTCTGGAAACACCATATATTTT
>TRBJ1-1|TRBV7-9|-|many
CASSPRQERNTEAFF
TGTGCCAGCAGCCCGAGACAGGAGAGGAACACTGAAGCTTTCTTT
>TRBJ1-1|TRBV4-1|-|-
CASSQDGRRAEAFF
TGCGCCAGCAGCCAAGATGGGCGGAGGGCTGAAGCTTTCTTT
>TRBJ2-2|TRBV7-2|-|-
CASSLARPAGELFF
TGTGCCAGCAGCTTAGCTCGTCCCGCCGGGGAGCTGTTTTTT
>TRBJ2-1|TRBV7-6|-|many
CASSFQVYNEQFF
TGTGCCAGCAGTTTCCAGGTGTACAATGAGCAGTTCTTC
>TRBJ1-6|TRBV7-8|-|many
CASSSAGSPLHF
TGTGCCAGCAGCTCTGCGGGTTCACCCCTCCACTTT
>TRBJ1-5|TRBV4-2|-|few
CASSQALGIRAQHF
TGTGCCAGCAGCCAAGCACTCGGGATTCGGGCCCAGCATTTT
>TRBJ1-5|TRBV12-3/TRBV12-4|-|once
CASSLVIGPDGNQPQHF
TGTGCCAGCAGTTTAGTTATAGGGCCGGATGGCAATCAGCCCCAGCATTTT